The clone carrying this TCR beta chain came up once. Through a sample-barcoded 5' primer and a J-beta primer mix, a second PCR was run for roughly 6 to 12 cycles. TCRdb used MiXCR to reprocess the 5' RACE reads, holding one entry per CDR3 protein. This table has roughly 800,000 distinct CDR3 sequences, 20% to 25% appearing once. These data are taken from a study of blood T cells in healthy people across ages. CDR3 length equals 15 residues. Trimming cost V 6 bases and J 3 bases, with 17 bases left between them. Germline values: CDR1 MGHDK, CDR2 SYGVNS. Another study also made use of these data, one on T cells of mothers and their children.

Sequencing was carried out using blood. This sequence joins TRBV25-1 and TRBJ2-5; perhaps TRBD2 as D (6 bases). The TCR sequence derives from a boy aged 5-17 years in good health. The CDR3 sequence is CASRGLVGEEETQYF. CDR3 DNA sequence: TGTGCCAGCAGGGGACTGGTCGGTGAGGAAGAGACCCAGTACTTC.